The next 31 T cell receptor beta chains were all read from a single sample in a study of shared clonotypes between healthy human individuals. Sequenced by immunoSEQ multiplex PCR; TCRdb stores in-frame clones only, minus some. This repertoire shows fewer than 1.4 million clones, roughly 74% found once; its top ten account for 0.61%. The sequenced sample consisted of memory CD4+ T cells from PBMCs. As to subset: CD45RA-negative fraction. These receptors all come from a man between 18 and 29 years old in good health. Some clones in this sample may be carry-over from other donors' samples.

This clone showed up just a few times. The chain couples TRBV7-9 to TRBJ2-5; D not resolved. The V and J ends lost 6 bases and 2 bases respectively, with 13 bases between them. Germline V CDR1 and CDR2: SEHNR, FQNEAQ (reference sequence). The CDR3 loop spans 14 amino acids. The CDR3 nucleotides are TGTGCCAGCAGTCACTCACGTCAACAAGAGACCCAGTACTTC. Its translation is CASSHSRQQETQYF.

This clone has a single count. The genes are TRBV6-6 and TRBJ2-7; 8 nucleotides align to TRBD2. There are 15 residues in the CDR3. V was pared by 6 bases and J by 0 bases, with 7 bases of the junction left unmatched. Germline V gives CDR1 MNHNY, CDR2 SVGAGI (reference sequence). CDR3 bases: TGTGCCAGCAGCTATAGCGGGAATCCCTCCTACGAGCAGTACTTC. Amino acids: CASSYSGNPSYEQYF.

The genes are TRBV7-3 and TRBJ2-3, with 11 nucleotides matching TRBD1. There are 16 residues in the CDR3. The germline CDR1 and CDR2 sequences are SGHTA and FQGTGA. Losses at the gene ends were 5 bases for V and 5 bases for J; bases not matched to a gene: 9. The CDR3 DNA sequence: TGTGCCAGCAGCCTGGGGACAGGGGGAGGAGGAGATACGCAGTATTTT. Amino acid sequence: CASSLGTGGGGDTQYF.

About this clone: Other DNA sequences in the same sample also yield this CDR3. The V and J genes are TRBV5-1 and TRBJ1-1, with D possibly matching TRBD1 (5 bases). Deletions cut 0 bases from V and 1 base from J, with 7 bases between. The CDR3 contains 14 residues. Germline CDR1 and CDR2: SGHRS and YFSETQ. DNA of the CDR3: TGCGCCAGCAGCTTGGCCGGGACGAACACTGAAGCTTTCTTT. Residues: CASSLAGTNTEAFF. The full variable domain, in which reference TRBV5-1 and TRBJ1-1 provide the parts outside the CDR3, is KAGVTQTPRYLIKTRGQQVTLSCSPISGHRSVSWYQQTPGQGLQFLFEYFSETQRNKGNFPGRFSGRQFSNSRSEMNVSTLELGDSALYLCASSLAGTNTEAFFGQGTRLTVV.

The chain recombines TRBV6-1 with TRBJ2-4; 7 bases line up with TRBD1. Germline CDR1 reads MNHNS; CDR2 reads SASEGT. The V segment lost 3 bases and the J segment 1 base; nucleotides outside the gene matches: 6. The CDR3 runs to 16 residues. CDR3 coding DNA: TGTGCCAGCAGTGAGCAGGGGGAAGGGGCCAAAAACATTCAGTACTTC. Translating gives CASSEQGEGAKNIQYF.

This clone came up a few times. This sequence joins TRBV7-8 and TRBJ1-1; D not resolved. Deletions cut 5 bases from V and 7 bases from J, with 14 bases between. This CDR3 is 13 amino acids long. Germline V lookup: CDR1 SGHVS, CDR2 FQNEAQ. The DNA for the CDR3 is TGTGCCAGCAGCATTTACTCACGGGGTGAAGCTTTCTTT. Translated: CASSIYSRGEAFF.

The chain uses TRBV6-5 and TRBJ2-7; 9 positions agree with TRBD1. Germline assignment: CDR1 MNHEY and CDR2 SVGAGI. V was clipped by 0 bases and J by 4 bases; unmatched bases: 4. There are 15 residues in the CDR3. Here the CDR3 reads CASSYSGTGIYEQYF. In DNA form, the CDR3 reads TGTGCCAGCAGTTACTCAGGGACAGGGATTTACGAGCAGTACTTC.

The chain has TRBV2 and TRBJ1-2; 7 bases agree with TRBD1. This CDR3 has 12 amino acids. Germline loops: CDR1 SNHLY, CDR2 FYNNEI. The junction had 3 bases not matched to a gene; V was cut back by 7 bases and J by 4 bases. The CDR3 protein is CASTGGSYGYTF. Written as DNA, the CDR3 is TGTGCCAGCACAGGGGGTTCCTATGGCTACACCTTC.

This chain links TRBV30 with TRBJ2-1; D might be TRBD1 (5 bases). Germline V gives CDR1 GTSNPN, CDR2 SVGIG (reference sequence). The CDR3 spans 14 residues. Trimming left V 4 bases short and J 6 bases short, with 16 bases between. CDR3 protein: CAWTQGHMGNEQFF. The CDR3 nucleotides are TGTGCCTGGACCCAGGGTCATATGGGCAATGAGCAGTTCTTC.

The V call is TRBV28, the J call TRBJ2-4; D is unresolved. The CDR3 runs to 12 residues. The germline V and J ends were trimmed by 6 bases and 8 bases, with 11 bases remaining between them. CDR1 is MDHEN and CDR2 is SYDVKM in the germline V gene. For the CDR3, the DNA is TGTGCCAGCAGCCCCCACTCAGACATTCAGTACTTC. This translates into CASSPHSDIQYF.

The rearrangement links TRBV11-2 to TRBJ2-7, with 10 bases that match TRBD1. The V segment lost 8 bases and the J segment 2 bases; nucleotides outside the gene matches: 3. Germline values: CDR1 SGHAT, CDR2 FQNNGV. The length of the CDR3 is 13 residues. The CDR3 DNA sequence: TGTGCCAGCTCGACAGGGGGCCCCTACGAGCAGTACTTC. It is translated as CASSTGGPYEQYF.

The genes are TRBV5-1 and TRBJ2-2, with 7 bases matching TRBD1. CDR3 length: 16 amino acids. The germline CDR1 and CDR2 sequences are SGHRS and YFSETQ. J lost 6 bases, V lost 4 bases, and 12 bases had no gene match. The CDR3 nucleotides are TGCGCCAGCAGCAAAACGGTGGGCCAGGGGGCCGGGGAGCTGTTTTTT. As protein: CASSKTVGQGAGELFF.

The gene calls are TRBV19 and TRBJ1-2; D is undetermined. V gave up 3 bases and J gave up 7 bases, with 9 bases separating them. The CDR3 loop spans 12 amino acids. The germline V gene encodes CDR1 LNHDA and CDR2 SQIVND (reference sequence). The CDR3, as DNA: TGTGCCAGTAGTATGATTAACGGTGGCTACACCTTC. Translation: CASSMINGGYTF.

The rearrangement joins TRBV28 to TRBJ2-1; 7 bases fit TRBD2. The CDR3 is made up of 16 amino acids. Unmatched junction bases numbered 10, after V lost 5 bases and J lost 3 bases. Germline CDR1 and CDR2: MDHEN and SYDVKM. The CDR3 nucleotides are TGTGCCAGCAGTCCGGGGGGACGCGGACGCTACAATGAGCAGTTCTTC. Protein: CASSPGGRGRYNEQFF.

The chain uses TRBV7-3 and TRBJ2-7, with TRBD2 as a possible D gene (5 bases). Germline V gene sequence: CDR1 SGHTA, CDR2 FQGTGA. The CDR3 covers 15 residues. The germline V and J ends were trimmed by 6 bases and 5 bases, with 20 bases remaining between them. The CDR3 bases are TGTGCCAGCAGTCTACGTAGCGCCAGGCCCCACGAGCAGTACTTC. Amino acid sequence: CASSLRSARPHEQYF.

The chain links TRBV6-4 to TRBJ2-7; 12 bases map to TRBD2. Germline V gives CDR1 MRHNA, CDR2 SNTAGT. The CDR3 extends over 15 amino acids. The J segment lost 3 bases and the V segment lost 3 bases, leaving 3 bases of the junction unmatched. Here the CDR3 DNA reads TGTGCCAGCAGTGATCGGACTAGCGGGAACTACGAGCAGTACTTC. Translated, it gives CASSDRTSGNYEQYF.

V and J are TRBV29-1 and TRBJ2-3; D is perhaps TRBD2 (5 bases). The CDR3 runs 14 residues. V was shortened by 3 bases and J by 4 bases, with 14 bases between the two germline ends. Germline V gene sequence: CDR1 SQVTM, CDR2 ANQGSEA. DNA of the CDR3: TGCAGCGTTGATAGCGTCAGCACAGCAGATACGCAGTATTTT. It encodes CSVDSVSTADTQYF.

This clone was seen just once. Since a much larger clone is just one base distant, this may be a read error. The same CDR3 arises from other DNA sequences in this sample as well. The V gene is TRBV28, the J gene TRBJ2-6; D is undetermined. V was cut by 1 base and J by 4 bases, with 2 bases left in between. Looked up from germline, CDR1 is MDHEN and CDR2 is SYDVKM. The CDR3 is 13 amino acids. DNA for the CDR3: TGTGCCAGCAGTTTATCCGGGGCCAACGTCCTGACTTTC. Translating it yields CASSLSGANVLTF. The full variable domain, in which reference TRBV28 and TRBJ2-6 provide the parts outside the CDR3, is DVKVTQSSRYLVKRTGEKVFLECVQDMDHENMFWYRQDPGLGLRLIYFSYDVKMKEKGDIPEGYSVSREKKERFSLILESASTNQTSMYLCASSLSGANVLTFGAGSRLTVL.

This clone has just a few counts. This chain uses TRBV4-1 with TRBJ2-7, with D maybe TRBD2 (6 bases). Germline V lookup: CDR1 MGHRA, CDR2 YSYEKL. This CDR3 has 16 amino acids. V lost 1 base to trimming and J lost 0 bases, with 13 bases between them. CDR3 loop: CASSQVIAESSYEQYF. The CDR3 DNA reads TGCGCCAGCAGCCAAGTAATAGCGGAAAGCTCCTACGAGCAGTACTTC.

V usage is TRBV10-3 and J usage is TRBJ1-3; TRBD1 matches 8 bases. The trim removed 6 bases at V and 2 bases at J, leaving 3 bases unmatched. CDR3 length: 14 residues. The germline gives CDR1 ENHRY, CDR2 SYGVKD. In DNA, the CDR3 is TGTGCCATCAGCACAGGGGGAGCTGGAAACACCATATATTTT. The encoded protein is CAISTGGAGNTIYF.

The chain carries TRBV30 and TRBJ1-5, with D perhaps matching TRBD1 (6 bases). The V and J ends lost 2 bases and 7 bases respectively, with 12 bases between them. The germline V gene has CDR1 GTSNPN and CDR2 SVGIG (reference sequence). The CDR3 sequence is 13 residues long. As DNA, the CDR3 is TGTGCCTGGAGTCCCGACAGGAACCAGCCCCAGCATTTT. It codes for CAWSPDRNQPQHF.

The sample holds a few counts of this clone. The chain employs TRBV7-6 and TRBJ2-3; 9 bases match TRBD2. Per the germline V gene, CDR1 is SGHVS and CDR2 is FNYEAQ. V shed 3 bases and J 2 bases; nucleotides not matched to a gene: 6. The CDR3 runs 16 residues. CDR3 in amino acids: CASSFLTSGTTDTQYF. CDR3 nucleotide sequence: TGTGCCAGCAGCTTCCTGACTAGCGGAACCACAGATACGCAGTATTTT.

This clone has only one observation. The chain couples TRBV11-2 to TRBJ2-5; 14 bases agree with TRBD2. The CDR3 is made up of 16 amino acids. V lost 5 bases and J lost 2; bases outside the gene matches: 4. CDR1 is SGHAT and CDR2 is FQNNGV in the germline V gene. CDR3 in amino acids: CASSPRLAGGQETQYF. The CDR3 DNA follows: TGTGCCAGCAGCCCCCGACTAGCGGGGGGGCAAGAGACCCAGTACTTC.

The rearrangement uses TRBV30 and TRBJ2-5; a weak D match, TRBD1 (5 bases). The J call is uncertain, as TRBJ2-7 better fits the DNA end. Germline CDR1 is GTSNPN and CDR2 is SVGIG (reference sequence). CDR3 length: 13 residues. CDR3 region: CAWSRGNSYEQYF. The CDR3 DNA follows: TGTGCCTGGAGTAGGGGCAACTCCTACGAGCAGTACTTC.

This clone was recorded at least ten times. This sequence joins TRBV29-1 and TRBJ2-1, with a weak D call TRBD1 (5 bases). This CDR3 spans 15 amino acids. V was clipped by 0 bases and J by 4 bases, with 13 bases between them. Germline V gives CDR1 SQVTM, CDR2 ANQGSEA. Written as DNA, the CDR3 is TGCAGCGTTGAAGATATTTGGACAAATTACAATGAGCAGTTCTTC. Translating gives CSVEDIWTNYNEQFF.

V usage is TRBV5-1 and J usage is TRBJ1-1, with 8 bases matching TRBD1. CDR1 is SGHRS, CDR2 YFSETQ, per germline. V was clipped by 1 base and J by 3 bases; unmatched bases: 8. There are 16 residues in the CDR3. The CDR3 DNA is TGCGCCAGCAGCTTGCGAGACAGGGGTTTGGACACTGAAGCTTTCTTT. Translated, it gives CASSLRDRGLDTEAFF.

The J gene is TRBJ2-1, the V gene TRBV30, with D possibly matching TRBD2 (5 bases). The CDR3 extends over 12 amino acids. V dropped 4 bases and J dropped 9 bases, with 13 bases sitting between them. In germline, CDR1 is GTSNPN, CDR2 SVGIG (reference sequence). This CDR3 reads CAWNGGSGEQFF. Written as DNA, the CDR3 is TGTGCCTGGAACGGCGGGTCGGGTGAGCAGTTCTTC.

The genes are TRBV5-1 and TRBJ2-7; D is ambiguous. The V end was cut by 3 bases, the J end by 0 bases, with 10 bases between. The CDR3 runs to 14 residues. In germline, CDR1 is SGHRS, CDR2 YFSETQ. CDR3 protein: CASSSTSSSYEQYF. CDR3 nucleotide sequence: TGCGCCAGCAGCTCCACTTCCAGCTCCTACGAGCAGTACTTC.

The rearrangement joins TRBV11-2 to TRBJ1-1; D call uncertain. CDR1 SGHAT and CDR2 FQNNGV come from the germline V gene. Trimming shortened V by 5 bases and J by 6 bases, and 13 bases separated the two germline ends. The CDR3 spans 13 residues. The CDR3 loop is CASSTPRGPEAFF. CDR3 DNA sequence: TGTGCCAGCAGCACGCCGCGAGGGCCTGAAGCTTTCTTT.

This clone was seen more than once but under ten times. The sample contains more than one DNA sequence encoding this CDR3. Here the CDR3 DNA reads TGTGCCTGGAGCCTGGGAGCTGGAAACACCATATATTTT. This gives the protein CAWSLGAGNTIYF. The chain has TRBV30 and TRBJ1-3; D gene unclear. Germline CDR1 is GTSNPN and CDR2 is SVGIG (reference sequence). The CDR3 is 13 amino acids. V lost 3 bases and J lost 2, with 8 bases in between.

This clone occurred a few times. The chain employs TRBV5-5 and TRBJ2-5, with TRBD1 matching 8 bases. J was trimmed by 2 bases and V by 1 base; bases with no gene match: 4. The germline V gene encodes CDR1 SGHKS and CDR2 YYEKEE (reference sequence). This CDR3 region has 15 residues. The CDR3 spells CASSLWDRIQETQYF. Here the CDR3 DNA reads TGTGCCAGCAGCTTGTGGGACAGGATTCAAGAGACCCAGTACTTC.